This T cell receptor beta chain was recovered during a study of blood T cell repertoires in COVID-19. This clone was seen at least ten times. The V and J ends lost 2 bases and 7 bases respectively, with 10 bases between them. Germline values: CDR1 KGHDR, CDR2 SFDVKD. This CDR3 has 14 residues. Authors' data handling: From reference gene primer amplification, estimates of nucleated cell counts were derived. TCRdb keeps only in-frame clones here, not all; method: immunoSEQ multiplex PCR. V and J calls and clone size come straight from that table; D and trimming were deduced from the DNA. The repertoire has some 290,000 clones, about 90% of them found once; the top ten carry 2.5% to 3.5%.

Sequences were obtained from peripheral blood. The chain uses TRBV24-1 and TRBJ1-4, with TRBD1 as a possible D gene (6 bases). This TCR derives from a woman aged 25 to 39 with COVID-19, enrolled during active disease. The CDR3 DNA is TGTGCCACCAGTGATTACCCGGACAGTGAAAAACTGTTTTTT. Its protein is CATSDYPDSEKLFF.